The 30 T cell receptor beta chains below all came from one sample that was sequenced in a study of T cell responses to AZD1222 COVID-19 vaccine. Assay: immunoSEQ multiplex PCR; the TCRdb copy retains only in-frame clones and omits some. Seen here are 200,000 to 300,000 clones, more than 80% observed once, and the top ten hold 0.5% to 0.7%. The sequencing used peripheral blood, collected on day 0 of AZD1222 vaccination. The receptor source for this set is an adult in good health.

The chain is built from TRBV29-1 and TRBJ2-5; 9 bases map to TRBD1. The germline CDR1 and CDR2 sequences are SQVTM and ANQGSEA. Losses at the gene ends were 7 bases for V and 4 bases for J; bases not matched to a gene: 10. There are 14 residues in the CDR3. The CDR3 nucleotides read TGCAGCGCCTCGGGACAGGGCGGTGGAGAGACCCAGTACTTC. This translates into CSASGQGGGETQYF.

The rearrangement uses TRBV4-1 and TRBJ1-1, with 9 positions matching TRBD1. The germline V gene has CDR1 MGHRA and CDR2 YSYEKL. J gave up 7 bases and V 7 bases, and 10 bases lay outside the gene matches. This CDR3 spans 14 amino acids. The CDR3 DNA sequence: TGCGCCAGCAACTATCGACAGGGGGAAAATGAAGCTTTCTTT. Translating gives CASNYRQGENEAFF.

The genes are TRBV5-1 and TRBJ1-2; no reliable D call. The germline V gene encodes CDR1 SGHRS and CDR2 YFSETQ. This CDR3 has 15 amino acids. V was pared by 4 bases and J by 7 bases, with 20 bases between. This chain's CDR3 is CASSLTLVGGSGYTF. CDR3 sequence (DNA): TGCGCCAGCAGCCTGACCCTGGTTGGAGGTAGTGGCTACACCTTC.

About this clone itself: An end of the junction does not agree with germline; a read error may underlie this. The J gene is TRBJ2-1, the V gene TRBV4-2, with D possibly TRBD2 on 6 matching bases. Looked up from germline, CDR1 is LGHNA and CDR2 is YNFKEQ. This CDR3 spans 16 amino acids. In nucleotides, the CDR3 is TGTGCCAGCAGCAAAGAAGGAGCGGTGGGGGAGGATGAGCAGTTCTTC. Its translation is CASSKEGAVGEDEQFF.

This chain joins TRBV7-2 and TRBJ2-1; D may be TRBD2 (6 bases). Trimming left V 5 bases short and J 5 bases short, with 16 bases between. The CDR3 is made up of 15 amino acids. Germline values: CDR1 SGHTA, CDR2 FQGNSA. The CDR3 loop is CASSPRGAGHNEQFF. DNA for the CDR3: TGTGCCAGCAGCCCCCGAGGAGCGGGCCACAATGAGCAGTTCTTC.

The gene calls are TRBV7-2 and TRBJ1-4; 8 bases agree with TRBD1. The trim removed 3 bases at V and 4 bases at J, leaving 4 bases unmatched. The CDR3 loop spans 15 amino acids. Per germline, CDR1 SGHTA and CDR2 FQGNSA. The CDR3 loop reads CASSFPGQGNEKLFF. The CDR3 DNA reads TGTGCCAGCAGCTTCCCCGGACAGGGTAATGAAAAACTGTTTTTT.

This clone was observed a few times. At the DNA level, this CDR3 is encoded by other sequences in the same sample as well. The CDR3 here is CASSKGTGSYEQYF. Here the CDR3 DNA reads TGTGCCAGCAGCAAAGGGACAGGTTCGTACGAGCAGTACTTC. The chain combines TRBV21-1 with TRBJ2-7; TRBD1, the table's D call, lacks a check against the DNA. TRBV21-1 is a pseudogene segment. The CDR3 length is 14 residues.

This chain links TRBV5-1 with TRBJ2-2; D possibly uses TRBD1 or TRBD2 (5 bases each). The CDR3 has 14 residues. The V end lost 0 bases, the J end lost 3 bases, and 6 bases lay between the germline ends. CDR1 is SGHRS, CDR2 YFSETQ, per germline. The CDR3 DNA reads as TGCGCCAGCAGCTTGGGAGGGGACACCGGGGAGCTGTTTTTT. Translated: CASSLGGDTGELFF. Filled out from reference TRBV5-1 and TRBJ2-2, the complete variable domain reads KAGVTQTPRYLIKTRGQQVTLSCSPISGHRSVSWYQQTPGQGLQFLFEYFSETQRNKGNFPGRFSGRQFSNSRSEMNVSTLELGDSALYLCASSLGGDTGELFFGEGSRLTVL.

The chain combines TRBV10-3 with TRBJ1-4, with a tentative D call TRBD1 (5 bases). Trimming took 2 bases from V and 6 from J, leaving 16 bases between them. Germline V CDR1 and CDR2: ENHRY, SYGVKD. The CDR3 has 16 amino acids. CDR3 residues: CAISEGAGFRDEKLFF. CDR3 DNA: TGTGCCATCAGTGAGGGGGCCGGCTTTCGGGATGAAAAACTGTTTTTT.

V usage is TRBV27 and J usage is TRBJ2-2; D not resolved. The germline V gene has CDR1 MNHEY and CDR2 SMNVEV (reference sequence). Deletions cut 3 bases from V and 2 bases from J, with 13 bases between. This CDR3 spans 16 amino acids. CDR3 in amino acids: CASSLISSYNTGELFF. In DNA, the CDR3 is TGTGCCAGCAGTTTGATCTCGAGTTACAACACCGGGGAGCTGTTTTTT.

The V gene is TRBV3-1 (or the pseudogene TRBV3-2), the J gene TRBJ1-6; weak D call: TRBD1 (6 bases). Trimming removed 4 bases at V and 5 bases at J, with 15 bases between. Germline CDR1 is LGHDT and CDR2 is YNNKEL (reference sequence). The CDR3 has 16 amino acids. The CDR3 sequence: CASSPLPGEDNSPLHF. The CDR3 region has the DNA TGTGCCAGCAGCCCATTGCCAGGGGAGGATAATTCACCCCTCCACTTT.

The chain joins TRBV30 to TRBJ1-6; D unclear. The germline CDR1 and CDR2 sequences are GTSNPN and SVGIG (reference sequence). This CDR3 is built from 14 residues. Trimming cost V 2 bases and J 3 bases, with 8 bases left between them. CDR3 region: CAWSSADYNSPLHF. CDR3 sequence (DNA): TGTGCCTGGAGTTCAGCCGACTATAATTCACCCCTCCACTTT.

This CDR3 is CASSAGPSGSHTYEQYF. CDR3 nucleotides: TGTGCCAGCAGTGCTGGCCCAAGCGGGAGCCATACCTACGAGCAGTACTTC. This sequence joins TRBV28 and TRBJ2-7; the match to TRBD2 covers 8 bases. V lost 5 bases to trimming and J lost 2 bases; unmatched junction nucleotides: 14. The CDR3 is 17 amino acids. Germline CDR1 and CDR2: MDHEN and SYDVKM.

The CDR3 here is CSAGARRQQRVEGYTF. Written as DNA, the CDR3 is TGCAGCGCCGGCGCTAGAAGACAGCAAAGGGTGGAAGGCTACACCTTC. The chain links TRBV29-1 to TRBJ1-2; D is perhaps TRBD1 (5 bases). This CDR3 contains 16 residues. V lost 7 bases to trimming and J lost 8 bases, with 29 bases between them. Germline V CDR1 and CDR2: SQVTM, ANQGSEA. Based on the CDR3 plus reference TRBV29-1 and TRBJ1-2, the full variable domain is SAVISQKPSRDICQRGTSLTIQCQVDSQVTMMFWYRQQPGQSLTLIATANQGSEATYESGFVIDKFPISRPNLTFSTLTVSNMSPEDSSIYLCSAGARRQQRVEGYTFGSGTRLTVV.

The V and J genes are TRBV15 and TRBJ2-3; a possible D gene is TRBD2 (5 bases). Per the germline V gene, CDR1 is LNHNV and CDR2 is YYDKDF (reference sequence). This CDR3 contains 17 residues. V lost 2 bases and J 1 base, leaving 16 bases between the germline ends. CDR3 in amino acids: CATSRPGGPRGTDTQYF. The CDR3 nucleotides are TGTGCCACCAGCAGACCCGGCGGGCCTCGGGGCACAGATACGCAGTATTTT.

The chain joins TRBV5-5 to TRBJ1-2; the D is unclear. The CDR3 length is 12 residues. V was trimmed by 2 bases and J by 4 bases, leaving 6 bases between them. The germline V gene encodes CDR1 SGHKS and CDR2 YYEKEE (reference sequence). The CDR3 coding sequence is TGTGCCAGCAGCTTAGTGGCCTATGGCTACACCTTC. Encoded protein: CASSLVAYGYTF.

The CDR3, as DNA: TGTGCCAGCACAGGGTTAAACACCGGGGAGCTGTTTTTT. The encoded protein is CASTGLNTGELFF. The rearrangement uses TRBV27 and TRBJ2-2, with D possibly TRBD1 on 5 matching bases. The CDR3 has 13 amino acids. The V and J ends lost 7 bases and 2 bases respectively, with 8 bases between them. CDR1 and CDR2 (germline): MNHEY, SMNVEV (reference sequence).

The chain joins TRBV28 to TRBJ1-5; D uncertain. V lost 8 bases to trimming and J lost 9 bases, with 14 bases between them. The germline V gene encodes CDR1 MDHEN and CDR2 SYDVKM. The CDR3 covers 12 residues. The CDR3 loop is CASAAGPTPQHF. CDR3 nucleotide sequence: TGTGCCAGCGCGGCGGGCCCGACGCCCCAGCATTTT.

The chain couples TRBV10-3 to TRBJ1-3; tentative D call: TRBD1 (5 bases). The CDR3 sequence is 16 residues long. With 3 bases removed from V and 0 bases from J, the gap between germline ends came to 12 bases. Germline CDR1 and CDR2: ENHRY and SYGVKD. CDR3 nucleotide sequence: TGTGCCATCAGTGAAAGACAGAAGAGCTCTGGAAACACCATATATTTT. Translated, it gives CAISERQKSSGNTIYF.

V usage is TRBV6-2 or TRBV6-3 and J usage is TRBJ2-7; the match to TRBD2 covers 12 bases. The length of the CDR3 is 14 residues. Germline values: CDR1 MNHEY, CDR2 SVGEGT. V lost 2 bases to trimming and J lost 4 bases; unmatched junction nucleotides: 0. The CDR3 protein is CASSYGLAGYEQYF. CDR3 DNA sequence: TGTGCCAGCAGTTACGGACTAGCGGGGTACGAGCAGTACTTC.

This clone came up a few times. This sequence joins TRBV6-2 or TRBV6-3 and TRBJ2-1, with 9 bases aligning to TRBD2. There are 17 residues in the CDR3. Germline V gives CDR1 MNHEY, CDR2 SVGEGT. With V trimmed by 4 bases and J by 4 bases, 11 bases remained unmatched. CDR3 region: CASSSNLGLALYNEQFF. CDR3 DNA: TGTGCCAGCAGTTCTAACCTTGGACTAGCGTTATACAATGAGCAGTTCTTC.

The CDR3 is CASSQDRGRGPTEAFF. Here the CDR3 DNA reads TGCGCCAGCAGCCAAGATCGAGGCAGGGGGCCCACTGAAGCTTTCTTT. The chain recombines TRBV4-1 with TRBJ1-1, with 8 positions matching TRBD1. The V gene end was trimmed by 0 bases and the J gene end by 4 bases; junction bases not matched to a gene: 7. Germline V gene lookup returns CDR1 MGHRA and CDR2 YSYEKL. The CDR3 is made up of 16 amino acids.

The V call is TRBV7-2, the J call TRBJ2-7; D not certain. V was shortened by 2 bases and J by 1 base, with 6 bases between the two germline ends. Germline assignment: CDR1 SGHTA and CDR2 FQGNSA. The CDR3 is 13 amino acids. CDR3 in DNA: TGTGCCAGCAGCTTAAGCGAGTCCTACGAGCAGTACTTC. Protein: CASSLSESYEQYF.

V is TRBV28 and J is TRBJ1-4; 12 bases map to TRBD1. The CDR3 consists of 16 residues. J gave up 5 bases and V 3 bases, and 4 bases lay outside the gene matches. Looked up from germline, CDR1 is MDHEN and CDR2 is SYDVKM. The CDR3 protein is CASSFFGTGGNEKLFF. CDR3 in DNA: TGTGCCAGCAGTTTCTTCGGGACAGGGGGCAATGAAAAACTGTTTTTT. The entire variable domain, with the rest obtained from reference TRBV28 and TRBJ1-4, is as follows: DVKVTQSSRYLVKRTGEKVFLECVQDMDHENMFWYRQDPGLGLRLIYFSYDVKMKEKGDIPEGYSVSREKKERFSLILESASTNQTSMYLCASSFFGTGGNEKLFFGSGTQLSVL.

The count of this clone is one. The chain employs TRBV5-8 and TRBJ2-3; TRBD2 matches 11 bases. After removal of 2 bases from V and 7 bases from J, the junction contained 6 bases not matched to a gene. CDR1 is SGHTS and CDR2 is YDEGEE in the germline V gene. The CDR3 loop spans 15 amino acids. In DNA form, the CDR3 reads TGTGCCAGCAGCTTCCTGACTAGCGGGGTGAATACGCAGTATTTT. Residues: CASSFLTSGVNTQYF.

V gene TRBV3-1 (or the pseudogene TRBV3-2) combines with J gene TRBJ2-7; tentative D call: TRBD2 (6 bases). The germline V gene has CDR1 LGHDT and CDR2 YNNKEL (reference sequence). Trimming stripped 3 bases from V and 5 bases from J, with 23 bases between. The CDR3 is made up of 17 amino acids. As DNA, the CDR3 is TGTGCCAGCAGCCAGGGGAGTAGCTGGACTATTAGCCACGAGCAGTACTTC. Its translation: CASSQGSSWTISHEQYF.

The chain couples TRBV28 to TRBJ2-6; perhaps TRBD2 as D (5 bases). V was trimmed by 5 bases and J by 4 bases, leaving 12 bases between them. Germline V gene lookup returns CDR1 MDHEN and CDR2 SYDVKM. The CDR3 runs 15 residues. The CDR3 DNA reads as TGTGCCAGCAGTCCTGCTAGCTTGGGGGCCAACGTCCTGACTTTC. Translating gives CASSPASLGANVLTF.

The chain carries TRBV19 and TRBJ1-5; tentatively, D is TRBD1 (5 bases). The CDR3 sequence is 17 residues long. Germline lookup yields CDR1 LNHDA and CDR2 SQIVND (reference sequence). Trimming cost V 5 bases and J 1 base, with 18 bases left between them. The CDR3: CASSRRSVGGSNQPQHF. In DNA, the CDR3 is TGTGCCAGTAGTCGAAGGTCGGTTGGGGGGAGCAATCAGCCCCAGCATTTT.

The V gene is TRBV4-1, the J gene TRBJ1-3; no clear D gene. The V end was cut by 3 bases, the J end by 4 bases, with 10 bases between. Germline V gene data show CDR1 as MGHRA and CDR2 as YSYEKL. The CDR3 is 14 residues long. CDR3 region: CASSHPPRGNTIYF. The DNA for the CDR3 is TGCGCCAGCAGCCACCCCCCCCGGGGAAACACCATATATTTT.

The rearrangement uses TRBV2 and TRBJ1-5, with D perhaps TRBD1 (6 bases). The CDR3 length is 15 residues. Germline-derived CDR1 and CDR2 are SNHLY and FYNNEI. V was shortened by 1 base and J by 7 bases, with 14 bases between the two germline ends. This CDR3 reads CASSEEGVSGQPQHF. As DNA, the CDR3 is TGTGCCAGCAGTGAAGAGGGGGTATCGGGACAGCCCCAGCATTTT.